The 19 T cell receptor beta chains reported below all come from one sample, sequenced in a study of T cell changes during pregnancy in multiple sclerosis. Only in-frame clones appear in the TCRdb table, and some are missing; sequencing was by immunoSEQ multiplex PCR. The sample lists 70,000 to 100,000 clones; about 92% were seen once. Sequences were derived from peripheral blood, sampled in the first trimester of pregnancy. These receptor sequences come from a female donor with multiple sclerosis, enrolled in a pregnancy study.

The chain recombines TRBV18 with TRBJ2-5, with a possible D match to TRBD1 (6 bases). Between the trimmed V and J ends, which lost 3 bases and 2 bases, there was a span of 10 bases. The CDR3 contains 14 residues. Looked up from germline, CDR1 is KGHSH and CDR2 is LQKENI. The CDR3 DNA reads as TGTGCCAGCTCACCTCTAGGACAGCAAGAGACCCAGTACTTC. This gives the protein CASSPLGQQETQYF.

The chain combines TRBV5-6 with TRBJ2-7; 8 nucleotides align to TRBD2. The CDR3 totals 14 residues. V lost 1 base, J lost 7 bases, and 7 bases stayed unmatched. CDR1 SGHDT and CDR2 YYEEEE come from the germline V gene. DNA for the CDR3: TGTGCCAGCAGCTTGAAAGCGGGAGTGGGGGAGCAGTACTTC. As protein: CASSLKAGVGEQYF.

The chain couples TRBV7-9 to TRBJ1-2; 9 bases agree with TRBD1. The trim removed 5 bases at V and 3 bases at J, leaving 7 bases unmatched. Germline assignment: CDR1 SEHNR and CDR2 FQNEAQ (reference sequence). The CDR3 length is 15 residues. CDR3 sequence reads: CASSPGDRDDYGYTF. CDR3 DNA: TGTGCCAGCAGCCCCGGGGACAGGGATGACTATGGCTACACCTTC.

The rearrangement joins TRBV11-2 to TRBJ2-5, with a weak D call TRBD2 (6 bases). There are 15 residues in the CDR3. The V gene's germline CDR1 is SGHAT and CDR2 FQNNGV. V lost 5 bases and J 0 bases, leaving 13 bases between the germline ends. The CDR3 reads CASSPGGGNQETQYF. Written as DNA, the CDR3 is TGTGCCAGCAGCCCCGGGGGAGGCAACCAAGAGACCCAGTACTTC.

CDR3 coding DNA: TGCGCCAGCAGCTTGATCATAAGACTAGGTGGCCCCGGGGAGCTGTTTTTT. Encoded protein: CASSLIIRLGGPGELFF. V usage is TRBV5-1 and J usage is TRBJ2-2, with D perhaps matching TRBD2 (6 bases). Germline V gene data show CDR1 as SGHRS and CDR2 as YFSETQ. V gave up 1 base and J gave up 6 bases, with 19 bases separating them. The CDR3 sequence is 17 residues long.

This chain joins TRBV9 and TRBJ1-2, with D possibly TRBD1 on 5 matching bases. The germline V gene encodes CDR1 SGDLS and CDR2 YYNGEE. The V end was cut by 0 bases, the J end by 4 bases, with 10 bases between. The CDR3 totals 14 residues. Written as DNA, the CDR3 is TGTGCCAGCAGCGTAGCTGCACAGGCCTATGGCTACACCTTC. This translates into CASSVAAQAYGYTF.

The chain recombines TRBV7-9 with TRBJ2-5, with 7 bases lining up with TRBD1. V was clipped by 3 bases and J by 5 bases; unmatched bases: 18. This CDR3 is built from 18 residues. The germline V gene encodes CDR1 SEHNR and CDR2 FQNEAQ (reference sequence). This CDR3 reads CASSFPTGTVEYPETQYF. The CDR3 region has the DNA TGTGCCAGCAGCTTCCCGACCGGGACAGTAGAATATCCGGAGACCCAGTACTTC.

The chain recombines TRBV27 with TRBJ2-6, with D unclear. Trimming left V 0 bases short and J 0 bases short, with 15 bases between. CDR1 is MNHEY, CDR2 SMNVEV, per germline (reference sequence). The CDR3 spans 19 residues. The CDR3 DNA sequence: TGTGCCAGCAGTTTATCGTCCCGATGGTCCGGCTCTGGGGCCAACGTCCTGACTTTC. It yields the protein CASSLSSRWSGSGANVLTF.

The chain uses TRBV30 and TRBJ1-3, with D perhaps TRBD1 (6 bases). The germline V and J ends were trimmed by 3 bases and 0 bases, with 12 bases remaining between them. Germline assignment: CDR1 GTSNPN and CDR2 SVGIG (reference sequence). This CDR3 contains 15 residues. The CDR3 is CAWRGTRFSGNTIYF. The CDR3 nucleotides read TGTGCCTGGAGGGGGACACGTTTCTCTGGAAACACCATATATTTT.

The rearrangement joins TRBV19 to TRBJ1-1, with TRBD1 matching 9 bases. The V gene end was trimmed by 6 bases and the J gene end by 5 bases; junction bases not matched to a gene: 7. Germline CDR1 reads LNHDA; CDR2 reads SQIVND (reference sequence). CDR3 length: 14 amino acids. CDR3 in amino acids: CASRTQGAGTEAFF. The CDR3 DNA sequence: TGTGCCAGTAGAACACAGGGGGCTGGTACTGAAGCTTTCTTT.

Concerning this clone: Relative to the germline gene, one junction end is altered; a read error may explain this. The chain is built from TRBV5-1 and TRBJ2-4; D not resolved. This CDR3 region has 13 residues. In germline, CDR1 is SGHRS, CDR2 YFSETQ. The CDR3 loop reads CASRLAAKNIQYF. The DNA for the CDR3 is TGCGCCAGCCGCTTAGCTGCCAAAAACATTCAGTACTTC. The complete variable domain, with remaining parts taken from reference TRBV5-1 and TRBJ2-4, reads KAGVTQTPRYLIKTRGQQVTLSCSPISGHRSVSWYQQTPGQGLQFLFEYFSETQRNKGNFPGRFSGRQFSNSRSEMNVSTLELGDSALYLCASRLAAKNIQYFGAGTRLSVL.

This sequence joins TRBV10-1 and TRBJ1-5, with a possible D match to TRBD1 (6 bases). The CDR3 has 13 residues. Germline V gene lookup returns CDR1 WNHNN and CDR2 SYGVQD (reference sequence). V was cut by 9 bases and J by 2 bases, with 11 bases left in between. This CDR3 is CARLPGGNQPQHF. The CDR3 DNA reads TGCGCCAGGCTTCCAGGGGGCAATCAGCCCCAGCATTTT.

This clone occurred once. The J gene is TRBJ1-3, the V gene TRBV6-5; D ambiguous. Trimming removed 2 bases from V and 0 bases from J, with 8 bases in between. The CDR3 covers 15 residues. The germline CDR1 and CDR2 sequences are MNHEY and SVGAGI. CDR3 residues: CASSYSLTSGNTIYF. CDR3 bases: TGTGCCAGCAGTTACAGCCTTACCTCTGGAAACACCATATATTTT.

This sequence joins TRBV5-8 and TRBJ1-3; 8 bases are shared with TRBD1. The junction had 9 bases not matched to a gene; V was cut back by 0 bases and J by 1 base. The V gene's germline CDR1 is SGHTS and CDR2 YDEGEE. The CDR3 has 18 amino acids. CDR3: CASSLAEHRGGSGNTIYF. For the CDR3, the DNA is TGTGCCAGCAGCTTGGCCGAGCACAGGGGGGGATCTGGAAACACCATATATTTT.

The chain uses TRBV18 and TRBJ1-1, with D possibly being TRBD1 (5 bases). This CDR3 is built from 13 residues. The V end was cut by 2 bases, the J end by 6 bases, with 10 bases between. The germline CDR1 and CDR2 sequences are KGHSH and LQKENI. CDR3 amino acids: CASSPGSGAEAFF. As DNA, the CDR3 is TGTGCCAGCTCACCAGGGTCGGGGGCTGAAGCTTTCTTT.

The chain has TRBV5-4 and TRBJ2-5; 9 bases are shared with TRBD1. Germline V gives CDR1 SGHNT, CDR2 YYREEE (reference sequence). This CDR3 is 18 amino acids long. Trimming cost V 4 bases and J 5 bases; bases outside gene matches: 18. This chain's CDR3 is CASSLTETGTGTWETQYF. CDR3 bases: TGTGCCAGCAGCCTGACAGAGACCGGGACAGGGACGTGGGAGACCCAGTACTTC.

The chain employs TRBV7-7 and TRBJ2-5; 8 nucleotides match TRBD1. V gave up 6 bases and J gave up 2 bases; unmatched junction bases: 5. The CDR3 loop spans 14 amino acids. The germline CDR1 and CDR2 sequences are SSHAT and FNYEAQ (reference sequence). In DNA form, the CDR3 reads TGTGCCAGCAGTCAAGACAGGGGACAAGAGACCCAGTACTTC. This translates into CASSQDRGQETQYF.

The rearrangement joins TRBV5-1 to TRBJ1-2, with no clear D. V dropped 0 bases and J dropped 2 bases, with 11 bases sitting between them. This CDR3 is 15 amino acids long. Looked up from germline, CDR1 is SGHRS and CDR2 is YFSETQ. The CDR3 nucleotides read TGCGCCAGCAGCTTGGGTGTAGGCGGGAACTATGGCTACACCTTC. Translated, it gives CASSLGVGGNYGYTF.

J is TRBJ2-5 and V is TRBV6-1; 8 bases map to TRBD2. The V gene end was trimmed by 4 bases and the J gene end by 2 bases; junction bases not matched to a gene: 6. This CDR3 is 15 amino acids long. The germline V gene encodes CDR1 MNHNS and CDR2 SASEGT. This CDR3 is CASSVSGIVQETQYF. As DNA, the CDR3 is TGTGCCAGCAGTGTTAGCGGGATTGTACAAGAGACCCAGTACTTC.